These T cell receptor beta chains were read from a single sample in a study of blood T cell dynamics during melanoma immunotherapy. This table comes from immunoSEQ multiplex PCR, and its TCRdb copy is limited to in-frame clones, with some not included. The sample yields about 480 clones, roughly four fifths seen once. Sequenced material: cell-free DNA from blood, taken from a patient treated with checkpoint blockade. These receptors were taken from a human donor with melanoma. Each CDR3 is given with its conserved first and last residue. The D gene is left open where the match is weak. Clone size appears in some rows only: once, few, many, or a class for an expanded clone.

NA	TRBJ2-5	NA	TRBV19	TGTGCCAGTAGTGACGAGGGGATGGGGGCCCAGTACTTC	CASSDEGMGAQYF
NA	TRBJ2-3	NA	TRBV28	TGTGCCAGCACTAGGGTACAGGATTGGGGCACAGATACGCAGTATTTT	CASTRVQDWGTDTQYF
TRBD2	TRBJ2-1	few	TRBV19	TGTGCCAGTAGTATGACTAGCGGGGACTACAATGAGCAGTTCTTC	CASSMTSGDYNEQFF
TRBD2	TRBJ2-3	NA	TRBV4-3	TGCGCCAGCAGTCAGCGGGGGGGTAGCACAGATACGCAGTATTTT	CASSQRGGSTDTQYF
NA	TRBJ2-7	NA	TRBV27	TGTGCCAGCAGTCCCCTTATCAGATACGAGCAGTACTTC	CASSPLIRYEQYF
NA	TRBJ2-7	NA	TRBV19	TGTGCCAGTAGTACCGACAGCGGGTCGGACGAGCAGTACTTC	CASSTDSGSDEQYF
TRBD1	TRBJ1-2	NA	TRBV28	TGTGCCAGCAGTTCCAACCCCCGGCAGGGGGACTATGGCTACACCTTC	CASSSNPRQGDYGYTF
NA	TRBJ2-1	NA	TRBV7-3	TGTGCCAGCAGCCGGACGGCCCAGTCCTACAATGAGCAGTTCTTC	CASSRTAQSYNEQFF
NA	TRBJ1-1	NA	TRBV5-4	TGTGCCAGCAGCTTGCTGGGGGGGGGAGGCAACACTGAAGCTTTCTTT	CASSLLGGGGNTEAFF
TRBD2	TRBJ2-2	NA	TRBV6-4	TGTGCCAGCAGTGACGGGGGGGCGAACACCGGGGAGCTGTTTTTT	CASSDGGANTGELFF
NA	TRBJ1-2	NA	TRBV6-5	TGTGCCAGCAGTTACTTTCTGGGCTCAAGGGATGGCTACACCTTC	CASSYFLGSRDGYTF
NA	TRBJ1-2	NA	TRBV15	TGTGCCACCAGCAGAGATCCGGACGGCATCTATGGCTACACCTTC	CATSRDPDGIYGYTF
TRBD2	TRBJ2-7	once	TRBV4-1	TGCGCCAGCAGCCTCGGGACTAGCGGGGGGACACCCTACGAGCAGTACTTC	CASSLGTSGGTPYEQYF
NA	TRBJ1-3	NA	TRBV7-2	TGTGCCAGCAGCCCGCAGGGATCTCCGGTTGGAAACACCATATATTTT	CASSPQGSPVGNTIYF
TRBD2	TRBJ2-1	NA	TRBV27	TGTGCCAGCAGTGCGGGACTAGCGGGCCCCGAGGGGCAGTTCTTC	CASSAGLAGPEGQFF
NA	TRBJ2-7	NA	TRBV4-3	TGCGCCAGCAGCCAAGATCGCCTTGCTCTCTACGAGCAGTACTTC	CASSQDRLALYEQYF
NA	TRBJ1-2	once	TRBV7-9	TGTGCCAGCAGTAGCTCAAATACGAAGGACGGTGGAATGAGGGGGGGCTACACCTTC	CASSSSNTKDGGMRGGYTF
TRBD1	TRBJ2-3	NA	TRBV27	TGTGCCAGCAGACCCGGACAGGGCAGTTGGGGCACAGATACGCAGTATTTT	CASRPGQGSWGTDTQYF
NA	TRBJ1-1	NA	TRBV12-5	TGTGCTAGTGGTTTGGGACGGGGTGAAGCTTTCTTT	CASGLGRGEAFF
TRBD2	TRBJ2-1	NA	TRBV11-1	TGTGCCAGCAGCTTATATAAGACTAGCGGGTACAGTGAGCAGTTCTTC	CASSLYKTSGYSEQFF
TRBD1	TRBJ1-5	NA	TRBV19	TGTGCCAGTAAGTGGGACAGCCTCAATCAGCCCCAGCATTTT	CASKWDSLNQPQHF
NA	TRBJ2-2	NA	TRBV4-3	TGCGCCAGCAGCCAAGAAATGGGGGGCACCGGGGAGCTGTTTTTT	CASSQEMGGTGELFF
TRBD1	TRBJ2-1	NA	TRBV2	TGTGCCAGCAGTGTACAGGGGGCGGGATACAATGAGCAGTTCTTC	CASSVQGAGYNEQFF
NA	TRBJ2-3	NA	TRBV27	TGTGCCAGCCAGGGGGGATGGTTCACAGATACGCAGTATTTT	CASQGGWFTDTQYF
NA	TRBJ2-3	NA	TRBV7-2	TGTGCCAGCAGCCTCGACTATAGCACAGATACGCAGTATTTT	CASSLDYSTDTQYF
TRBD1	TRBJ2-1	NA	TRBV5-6	TGTGCCAGCAGCTTGGGGGACAGGGCCTACAATGAGCAGTTCTTC	CASSLGDRAYNEQFF
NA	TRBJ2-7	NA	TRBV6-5	TGTGCCAGCAGTTACAAGCCAACTAGCTGGCGGAGCGAGCAGTACTTC	CASSYKPTSWRSEQYF
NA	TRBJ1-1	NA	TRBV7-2	TGTGCCAGCAGCCCCCGGGGCACTGAAGCTTTCTTT	CASSPRGTEAFF
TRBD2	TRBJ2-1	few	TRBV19	TGTGCCAGTAGTATAAATCGGGGGGAACTGTTCTTC	CASSINRGELFF
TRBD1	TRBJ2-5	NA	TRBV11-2	TGTGCCAGCAGCTTAGGCCTGGGACAGGGGGGCCAAGAGACCCAGTACTTC	CASSLGLGQGGQETQYF
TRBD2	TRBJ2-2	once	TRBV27	TGTGCCAGCAGTTCAGCGGGACTAGCACTCAACACCGGGGAGCTGTTTTTT	CASSSAGLALNTGELFF
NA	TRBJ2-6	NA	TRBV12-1	TGTGCCAGCAGCCTCAAAATTATAGGACAAAGTCGGGCCAACGTCCTGACTTTC	CASSLKIIGQSRANVLTF
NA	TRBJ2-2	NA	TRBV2	TGTGCCAGCAGTGAGCGGTCAGAGCTGTTTTTT	CASSERSELFF
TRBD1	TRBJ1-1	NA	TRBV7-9	TGTGCCAGCAGCCCTGACAGGGAGGACACTGAAGCTTTCTTT	CASSPDREDTEAFF
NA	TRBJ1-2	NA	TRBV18	TGTGCCAGCTCACCGTACCGGGAGGACTATGGCTACACCTTC	CASSPYREDYGYTF
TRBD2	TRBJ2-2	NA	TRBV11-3	TGTGCCAGCAGCTACCACCTGGGACTAGCGGCTAACACCGGGGAGCTGTTTTTT	CASSYHLGLAANTGELFF
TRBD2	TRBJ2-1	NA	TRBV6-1	TGTGCCAGCAGTGTTCCGACTAGCGGGGGCTACTCCTACAATGAGCAGTTCTTC	CASSVPTSGGYSYNEQFF
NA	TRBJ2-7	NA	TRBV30	TGTGCCTGGAGTGTACAGGGCGGACAGTACGAGCAGTACTTC	CAWSVQGGQYEQYF
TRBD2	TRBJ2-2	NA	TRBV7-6	TGTGCCAGCAGCCCTACGGGGGGGGTCAACACCGGGGAGCTGTTTTTT	CASSPTGGVNTGELFF
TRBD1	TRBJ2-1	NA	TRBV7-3	TGTGCCAGCAGCTCCCATACCGGGACAGGACGGGGCAATGAGCAGTTCTTC	CASSSHTGTGRGNEQFF
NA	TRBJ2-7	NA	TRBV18	TGTGCCAGCTCTCCAGAGAGGAACACCTACGAGCAGTACTTC	CASSPERNTYEQYF
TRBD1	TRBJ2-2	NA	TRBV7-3	TGTGCCAGCAGCGAACAGGGGTCCGGGGAGCTGTTTTTT	CASSEQGSGELFF
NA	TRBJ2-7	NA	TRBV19	TGTGCCAGTAGTACCGACAGCGGGTCGGACGAGCAGTACTTC	CASSTDSGSDEQYF
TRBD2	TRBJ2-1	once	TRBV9	TGTGCCAGCAGCGTTACCCCCGGGACTAGCGGGGGACCTGCCCTCTACAATGAGCAGTTCTTC	CASSVTPGTSGGPALYNEQFF
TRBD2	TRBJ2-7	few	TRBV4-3	TGCGCCAGCAGCCAGGATGGAGCCGGGAGGCGTCCCGGCGAGCAGTACTTC	CASSQDGAGRRPGEQYF
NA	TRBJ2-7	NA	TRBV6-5	TGTGCCAGCAGCTACGCTGCTGGCTACGAGCAGTACTTC	CASSYAAGYEQYF
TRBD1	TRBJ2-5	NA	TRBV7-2	TGTGCCAGCAGCTTCACAGGGGGGGAGACCCAGTACTTC	CASSFTGGETQYF
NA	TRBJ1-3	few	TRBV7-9	TGTGCCAGCAGCTTATGGACGGCGACGAGAAACACCATATATTTT	CASSLWTATRNTIYF
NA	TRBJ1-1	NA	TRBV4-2	TGTGCCAGCAGCCAAGAAAGAGGCGGAGCGGAGAACACTGAAGCTTTCTTT	CASSQERGGAENTEAFF
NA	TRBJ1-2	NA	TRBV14	TGTGCCAGCAGCCAAGGGACCGCAAGGGGTGGCTACACCTTC	CASSQGTARGGYTF
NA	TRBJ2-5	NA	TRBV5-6	TGTGCCAGCAGCTGGTCGTACCAAGAGACCCAGTACTTC	CASSWSYQETQYF
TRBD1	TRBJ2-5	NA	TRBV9	TGTGCCAGCAGCGCCGACGGACAGGGCCGCGAGACCCAGTACTTC	CASSADGQGRETQYF
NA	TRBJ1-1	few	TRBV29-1	TGCAGCGTGCGCGAGGTGGCGAACACTGAAGCTTTCTTT	CSVREVANTEAFF
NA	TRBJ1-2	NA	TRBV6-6	TGTGCCAGCAGTTACGGTCCAACCGGGCCCGGGGGTGGCTACACCTTC	CASSYGPTGPGGGYTF
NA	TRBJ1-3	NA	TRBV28	TGTGCCAGCAGTTTAATTGGGGCTGGAAACACCATATATTTT	CASSLIGAGNTIYF
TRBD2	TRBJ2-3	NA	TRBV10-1	TGCGCCAGCAGTCCATCCCGCAGCGGGGCAGGAGATACGCAGTATTTT	CASSPSRSGAGDTQYF
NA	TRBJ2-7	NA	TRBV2	TGTGCCAGCAGGGGGACGGTGGTCTCCTACGAGCAGTACTTC	CASRGTVVSYEQYF
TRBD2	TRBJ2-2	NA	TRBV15	TGTGCCACCAGCAGGACCCTAGCGGGGGGGCCTGCGGGCGGGGAGCTGTTTTTT	CATSRTLAGGPAGGELFF